Below are 11 T cell receptor beta chains sequenced from a single sample in a study of blood T cell repertoires in COVID-19. Data came from immunoSEQ multiplex PCR; TCRdb stores just in-frame clones and leaves some out. The sample holds about 220,000 clones, 80% to 85% seen once. What was sequenced was peripheral blood. These receptors were taken from a woman aged 55-69 years who had recovered from COVID-19.

This clone was seen a handful of times. J is TRBJ1-1 and V is TRBV7-8; TRBD1 might be the D (6 bases). The CDR3 is 13 amino acids. The V gene lost 5 bases and the J gene lost 6 bases, with 13 bases spanning the gap. In germline, CDR1 is SGHVS, CDR2 FQNEAQ. The CDR3 region has the DNA TGTGCCAGCAGCCCTAACAGGGTCTCTGAAGCTTTCTTT. It yields the protein CASSPNRVSEAFF.

J is TRBJ2-7 and V is TRBV3-1 (or the pseudogene TRBV3-2); 8 bases align to TRBD2. CDR3 length: 17 residues. Germline V gene lookup returns CDR1 LGHDT and CDR2 YNNKEL (reference sequence). Losses at the gene ends were 0 bases for V and 4 bases for J; bases not matched to a gene: 11. CDR3 residues: CASSQDNFGGGYYEQYF. The CDR3 coding sequence is TGTGCCAGCAGCCAAGATAATTTTGGCGGGGGGTATTACGAGCAGTACTTC.

The chain employs TRBV7-2 and TRBJ1-1, with D possibly TRBD1 on 5 matching bases. This CDR3 is 15 amino acids long. V lost 5 bases and J lost 6, with 19 bases in between. Per germline, CDR1 SGHTA and CDR2 FQGNSA. CDR3 sequence reads: CASSKLPTGAPEAFF. Here the CDR3 DNA reads TGTGCCAGCAGCAAGCTCCCCACAGGTGCCCCTGAAGCTTTCTTT.

The chain carries TRBV4-2 and TRBJ1-2; 7 positions agree with TRBD1. Germline values: CDR1 LGHNA, CDR2 YNFKEQ. This CDR3 is built from 12 residues. After removal of 1 base from V and 7 bases from J, the junction contained 0 bases not matched to a gene. The CDR3 sequence: CASSQGTGGYTF. The CDR3 nucleotides read TGTGCCAGCAGCCAAGGGACAGGTGGCTACACCTTC.

This chain joins TRBV4-1 and TRBJ2-7, with TRBD1 identical over 8 bases. This CDR3 is built from 15 residues. The V gene end was trimmed by 4 bases and the J gene end by 5 bases; junction bases not matched to a gene: 10. Germline CDR1 MGHRA, CDR2 YSYEKL. DNA for the CDR3: TGCGCCAGCAGCCGATCGGGACAGGAGTGGGACGAGCAGTACTTC. Protein product: CASSRSGQEWDEQYF.

The table lists this clone with a count of one. The chain carries TRBV5-1 and TRBJ2-1, with 10 bases fitting TRBD2. The CDR3 extends over 16 amino acids. V trimming: 1 base; J trimming: 1 base; junction bases outside the gene matches: 2. Germline CDR1 and CDR2: SGHRS and YFSETQ. The CDR3 DNA reads TGCGCCAGCAGCTTGAGCGGGGGGGAGTCCTACAATGAGCAGTTCTTC. It encodes CASSLSGGESYNEQFF.

This chain links TRBV3-1 (or the pseudogene TRBV3-2) with TRBJ2-3, with D unclear. CDR3 length equals 14 residues. CDR1 and CDR2 from the germline V gene are LGHDT and YNNKEL (reference sequence). V lost 3 bases and J lost 0, with 7 bases in between. The CDR3 spells CASSHFASTDTQYF. The DNA of the CDR3 is TGTGCCAGCAGCCATTTCGCGAGCACAGATACGCAGTATTTT.

The V call is TRBV6-5, the J call TRBJ2-7, with TRBD1 matching over 7 bases. CDR1 and CDR2 (germline): MNHEY, SVGAGI. The V and J ends lost 7 bases and 1 base, in that order; junction bases with no gene match: 4. This CDR3 has 13 amino acids. As DNA, the CDR3 is TGTGCCAGCAAGGCACAGGGGTCCTACGAGCAGTACTTC. This gives the protein CASKAQGSYEQYF.

This clone was recorded many times. V is TRBV2 and J is TRBJ2-7; unclear D gene. There are 15 residues in the CDR3. Trimming removed 3 bases from V and 0 bases from J, with 12 bases in between. Germline CDR1 SNHLY, CDR2 FYNNEI. DNA of the CDR3: TGTGCCAGCAGTGATATACTTCCGAGCTCCTACGAGCAGTACTTC. Translating it yields CASSDILPSSYEQYF.

V gene TRBV11-2 combines with J gene TRBJ2-7; a weak D match, TRBD1 (6 bases). This CDR3 spans 14 amino acids. From germline, CDR1 is SGHAT and CDR2 FQNNGV. The V and J ends lost 3 bases and 0 bases respectively, with 9 bases between them. The CDR3 loop reads CASSFTTGSYEQYF. CDR3 DNA sequence: TGTGCCAGCAGCTTCACGACAGGCTCCTACGAGCAGTACTTC.

The J gene is TRBJ1-2, the V gene TRBV6-2 or TRBV6-3; TRBD1 matches 7 bases. The CDR3 extends over 14 amino acids. The V gene's germline CDR1 is MNHEY and CDR2 SVGEGT. V gave up 6 bases and J gave up 2 bases; unmatched junction bases: 6. The CDR3 DNA reads TGTGCCAGCAGCCGCGGGACAGCGAACTATGGCTACACCTTC. Protein sequence: CASSRGTANYGYTF.